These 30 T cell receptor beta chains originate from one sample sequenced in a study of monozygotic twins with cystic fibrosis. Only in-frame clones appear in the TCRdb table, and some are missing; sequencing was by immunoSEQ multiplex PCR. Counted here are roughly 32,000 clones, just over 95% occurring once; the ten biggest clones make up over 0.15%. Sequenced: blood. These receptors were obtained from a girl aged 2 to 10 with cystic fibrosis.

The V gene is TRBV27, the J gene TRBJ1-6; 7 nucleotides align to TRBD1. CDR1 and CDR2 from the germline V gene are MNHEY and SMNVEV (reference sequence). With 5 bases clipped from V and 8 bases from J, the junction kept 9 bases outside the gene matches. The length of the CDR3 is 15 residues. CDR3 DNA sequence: TGTGCCAGCAGTCCGCAGGGGGGCGGATATTCACCCCTCCACTTT. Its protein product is CASSPQGGGYSPLHF.

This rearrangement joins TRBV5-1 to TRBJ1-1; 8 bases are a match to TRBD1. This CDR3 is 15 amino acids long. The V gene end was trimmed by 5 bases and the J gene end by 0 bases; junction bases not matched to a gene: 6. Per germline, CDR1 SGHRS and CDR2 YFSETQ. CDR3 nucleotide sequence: TGCGCCAGCAGGGCCCAGGGGGCTGTGAACACTGAAGCTTTCTTT. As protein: CASRAQGAVNTEAFF. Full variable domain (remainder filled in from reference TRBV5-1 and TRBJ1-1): KAGVTQTPRYLIKTRGQQVTLSCSPISGHRSVSWYQQTPGQGLQFLFEYFSETQRNKGNFPGRFSGRQFSNSRSEMNVSTLELGDSALYLCASRAQGAVNTEAFFGQGTRLTVV.

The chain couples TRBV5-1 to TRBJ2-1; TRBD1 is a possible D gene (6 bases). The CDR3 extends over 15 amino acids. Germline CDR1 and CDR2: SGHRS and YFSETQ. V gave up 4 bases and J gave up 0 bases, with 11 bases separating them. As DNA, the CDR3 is TGCGCCAGCAGCAAAGGACAGAGCTCCTACAATGAGCAGTTCTTC. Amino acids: CASSKGQSSYNEQFF.

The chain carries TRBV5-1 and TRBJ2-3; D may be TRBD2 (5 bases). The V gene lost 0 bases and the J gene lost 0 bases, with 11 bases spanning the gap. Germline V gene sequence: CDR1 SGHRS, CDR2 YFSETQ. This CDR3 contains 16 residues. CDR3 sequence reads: CASSLAERISTDTQYF. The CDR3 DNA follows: TGCGCCAGCAGCTTGGCTGAGCGGATAAGCACAGATACGCAGTATTTT.

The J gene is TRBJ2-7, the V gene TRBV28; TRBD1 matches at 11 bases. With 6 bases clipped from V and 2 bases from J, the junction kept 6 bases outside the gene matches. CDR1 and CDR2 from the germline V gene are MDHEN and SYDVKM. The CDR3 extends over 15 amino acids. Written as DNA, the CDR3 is TGTGCCAGCAGCCCCCCGGACAGGGGGCCCTACGAGCAGTACTTC. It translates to CASSPPDRGPYEQYF.

The CDR3 region has the DNA TGTGCCAGCAGCCTGGGGACTAGCGGGAGTTACAATGAGCAGTTCTTC. Its protein product is CASSLGTSGSYNEQFF. The chain has TRBV14 and TRBJ2-1; 14 bases align to TRBD2. This CDR3 comprises 16 residues. The germline gives CDR1 SGHDN, CDR2 FVKESK. Trimming removed 4 bases from V and 4 bases from J; junction bases left unmatched: 3.

CDR3 sequence (DNA): TGTGCCAGCAGCCTACCAACAGGGGGTGGGGGCTACACCTTC. This codes for CASSLPTGGGGYTF. The chain employs TRBV7-9 and TRBJ1-2; TRBD1 agrees at 8 bases. The trim removed 5 bases at V and 8 bases at J, leaving 10 bases unmatched. Germline-derived CDR1 and CDR2 are SEHNR and FQNEAQ (reference sequence). The CDR3 is made up of 14 amino acids.

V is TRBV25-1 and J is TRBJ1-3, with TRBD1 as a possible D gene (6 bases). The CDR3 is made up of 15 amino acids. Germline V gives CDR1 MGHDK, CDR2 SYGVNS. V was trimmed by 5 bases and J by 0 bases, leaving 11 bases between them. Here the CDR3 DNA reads TGTGCCAGCAGTCCCCGGGGGCTCTCTGGAAACACCATATATTTT. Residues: CASSPRGLSGNTIYF.

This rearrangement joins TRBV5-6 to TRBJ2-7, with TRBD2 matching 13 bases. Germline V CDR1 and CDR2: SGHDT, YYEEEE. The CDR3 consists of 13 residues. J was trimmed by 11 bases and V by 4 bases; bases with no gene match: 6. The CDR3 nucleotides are TGTGCCAGCAGCCCAGGACTAGCGGGAGAAGAGTACTTC. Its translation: CASSPGLAGEEYF.

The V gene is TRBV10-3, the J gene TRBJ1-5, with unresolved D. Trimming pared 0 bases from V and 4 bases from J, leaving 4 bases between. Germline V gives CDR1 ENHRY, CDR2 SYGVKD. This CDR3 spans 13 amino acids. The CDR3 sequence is CAISESENQPQHF. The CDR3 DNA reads TGTGCCATCAGTGAGTCGGAGAATCAGCCCCAGCATTTT.

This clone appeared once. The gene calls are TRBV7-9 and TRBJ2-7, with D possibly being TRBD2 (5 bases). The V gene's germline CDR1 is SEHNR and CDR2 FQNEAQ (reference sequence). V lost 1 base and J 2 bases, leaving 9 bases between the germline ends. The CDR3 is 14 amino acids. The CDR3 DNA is TGTGCCAGCAGCTTAGGAGGGCTTGCCTACGAGCAGTACTTC. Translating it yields CASSLGGLAYEQYF.

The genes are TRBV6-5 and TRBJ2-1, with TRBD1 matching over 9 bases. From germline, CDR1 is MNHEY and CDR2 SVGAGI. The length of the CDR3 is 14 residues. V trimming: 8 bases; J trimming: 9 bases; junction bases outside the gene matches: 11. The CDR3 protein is CASHRTGGRGEQFF. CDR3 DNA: TGTGCCAGCCACCGAACAGGGGGCAGGGGTGAGCAGTTCTTC.

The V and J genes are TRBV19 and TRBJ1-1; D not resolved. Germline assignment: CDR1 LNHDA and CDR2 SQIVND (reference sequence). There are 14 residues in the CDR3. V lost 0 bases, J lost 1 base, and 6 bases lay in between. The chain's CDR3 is CASSIDRWNTEAFF. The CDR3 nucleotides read TGTGCCAGTAGTATAGATCGATGGAACACTGAAGCTTTCTTT.

The DNA for the CDR3 is TGTGCCAGCAGTCCCATTCTGACAGGGGGCGGGTCACCCCTCCACTTT. It is translated as CASSPILTGGGSPLHF. The rearrangement links TRBV27 to TRBJ1-6, with 10 bases identical to TRBD1. After removal of 5 bases from V and 10 bases from J, the junction contained 11 bases not matched to a gene. This CDR3 has 16 amino acids. Germline assignment: CDR1 MNHEY and CDR2 SMNVEV (reference sequence).

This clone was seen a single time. For the CDR3, the DNA is TGTGCCAGCACCCCCGCTACCCGTTCCTACAATGAGCAGTTCTTC. As protein: CASTPATRSYNEQFF. The chain is built from TRBV19 and TRBJ2-1; D is uncertain. Trimming stripped 9 bases from V and 1 base from J, with 16 bases between. The CDR3 is 15 residues long. Germline V gene sequence: CDR1 LNHDA, CDR2 SQIVND (reference sequence).

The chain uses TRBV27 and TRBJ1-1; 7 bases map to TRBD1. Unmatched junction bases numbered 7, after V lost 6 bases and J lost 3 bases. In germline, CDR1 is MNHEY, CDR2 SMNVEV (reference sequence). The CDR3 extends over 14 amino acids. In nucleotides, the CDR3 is TGTGCCAGCAGGCCCAGGGGGGCGGACACTGAAGCTTTCTTT. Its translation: CASRPRGADTEAFF.

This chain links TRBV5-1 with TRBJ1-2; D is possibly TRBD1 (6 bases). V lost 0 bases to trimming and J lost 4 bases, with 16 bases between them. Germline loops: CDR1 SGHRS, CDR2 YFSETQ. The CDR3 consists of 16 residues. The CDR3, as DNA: TGCGCCAGCAGCTTGGAGGGGGGACACCTACCCTATGGCTACACCTTC. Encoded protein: CASSLEGGHLPYGYTF.

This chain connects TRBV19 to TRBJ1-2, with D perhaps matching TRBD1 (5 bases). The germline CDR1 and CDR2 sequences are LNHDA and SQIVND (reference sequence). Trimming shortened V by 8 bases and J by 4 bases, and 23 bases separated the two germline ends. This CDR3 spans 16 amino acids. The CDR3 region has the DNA TGTGCCAGTTCCCCGCTCGGGGATGGCAGGGCCTATGGCTACACCTTC. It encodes CASSPLGDGRAYGYTF.

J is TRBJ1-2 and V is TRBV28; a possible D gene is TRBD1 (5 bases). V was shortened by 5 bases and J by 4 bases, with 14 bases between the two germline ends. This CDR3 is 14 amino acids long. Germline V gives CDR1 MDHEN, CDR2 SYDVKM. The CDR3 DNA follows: TGTGCCAGCAGTCTCTCCAGGGTTGGCTATGGCTACACCTTC. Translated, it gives CASSLSRVGYGYTF.

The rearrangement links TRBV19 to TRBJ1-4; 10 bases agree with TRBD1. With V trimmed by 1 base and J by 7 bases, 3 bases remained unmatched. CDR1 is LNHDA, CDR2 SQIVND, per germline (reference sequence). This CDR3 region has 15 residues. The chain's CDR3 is CASSIATGGSEKLFF. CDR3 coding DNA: TGTGCCAGTAGTATAGCGACAGGGGGCTCTGAAAAACTGTTTTTT.

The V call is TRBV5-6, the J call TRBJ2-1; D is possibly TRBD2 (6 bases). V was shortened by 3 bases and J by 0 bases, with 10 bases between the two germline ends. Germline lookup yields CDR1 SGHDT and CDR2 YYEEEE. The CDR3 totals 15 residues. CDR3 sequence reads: CASSSGTRSYNEQFF. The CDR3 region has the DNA TGTGCCAGCAGCTCCGGGACTCGCTCCTACAATGAGCAGTTCTTC.

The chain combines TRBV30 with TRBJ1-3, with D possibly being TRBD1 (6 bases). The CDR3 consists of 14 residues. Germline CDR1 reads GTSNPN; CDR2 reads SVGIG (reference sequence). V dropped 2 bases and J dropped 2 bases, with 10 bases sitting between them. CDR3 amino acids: CAWSNRDAGNTIYF. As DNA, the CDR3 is TGTGCCTGGAGTAACAGGGATGCTGGAAACACCATATATTTT.

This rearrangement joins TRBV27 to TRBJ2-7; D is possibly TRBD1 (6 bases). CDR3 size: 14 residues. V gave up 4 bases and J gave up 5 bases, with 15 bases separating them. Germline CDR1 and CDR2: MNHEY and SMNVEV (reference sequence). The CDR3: CASSYRDTSDEQYF. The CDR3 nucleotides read TGTGCCAGCAGTTACCGGGACACTTCCGACGAGCAGTACTTC.

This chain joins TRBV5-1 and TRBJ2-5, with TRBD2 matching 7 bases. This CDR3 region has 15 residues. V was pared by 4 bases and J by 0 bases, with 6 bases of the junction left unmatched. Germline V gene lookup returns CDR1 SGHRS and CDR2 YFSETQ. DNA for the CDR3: TGCGCCAGCAGCGCCATCCTAGCGGACCAAGAGACCCAGTACTTC. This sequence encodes CASSAILADQETQYF.

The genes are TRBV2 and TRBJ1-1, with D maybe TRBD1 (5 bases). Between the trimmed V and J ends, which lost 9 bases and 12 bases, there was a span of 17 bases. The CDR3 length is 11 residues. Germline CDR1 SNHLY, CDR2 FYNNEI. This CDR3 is CARRRGKGTFF. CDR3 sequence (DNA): TGTGCCAGACGACGGGGGAAGGGAACTTTCTTT.

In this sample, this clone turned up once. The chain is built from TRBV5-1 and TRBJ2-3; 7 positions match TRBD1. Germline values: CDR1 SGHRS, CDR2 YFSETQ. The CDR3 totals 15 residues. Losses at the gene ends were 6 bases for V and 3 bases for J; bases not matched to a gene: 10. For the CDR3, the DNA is TGCGCCAGCAAAAAGGGGGCGGATTCTACAGATACGCAGTATTTT. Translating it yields CASKKGADSTDTQYF.

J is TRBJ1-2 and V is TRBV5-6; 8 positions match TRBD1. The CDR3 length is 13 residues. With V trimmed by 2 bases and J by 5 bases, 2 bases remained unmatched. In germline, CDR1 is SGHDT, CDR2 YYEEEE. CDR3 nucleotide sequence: TGTGCCAGCAGCTTAAACAGGGGGTATGGCTACACCTTC. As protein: CASSLNRGYGYTF.

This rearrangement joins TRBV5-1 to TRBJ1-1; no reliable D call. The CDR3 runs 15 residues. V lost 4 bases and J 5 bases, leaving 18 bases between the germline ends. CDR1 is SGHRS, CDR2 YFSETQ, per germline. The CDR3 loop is CASSPPGLVRTEAFF. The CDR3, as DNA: TGCGCCAGCAGCCCCCCGGGGTTGGTGAGGACTGAAGCTTTCTTT.

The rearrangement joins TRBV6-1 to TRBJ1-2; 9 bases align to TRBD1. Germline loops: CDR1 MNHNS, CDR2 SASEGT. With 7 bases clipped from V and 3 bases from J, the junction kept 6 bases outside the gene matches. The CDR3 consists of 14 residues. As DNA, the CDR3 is TGTGCCAGCAATCGGGACAGGGTTGACTATGGCTACACCTTC. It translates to CASNRDRVDYGYTF.

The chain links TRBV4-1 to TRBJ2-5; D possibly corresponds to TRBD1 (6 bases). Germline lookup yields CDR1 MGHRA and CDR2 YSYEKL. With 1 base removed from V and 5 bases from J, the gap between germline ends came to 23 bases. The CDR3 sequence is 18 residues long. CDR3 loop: CASSQGRFGQRAGETQYF. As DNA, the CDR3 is TGCGCCAGCAGCCAAGGCCGGTTTGGACAGCGAGCAGGGGAGACCCAGTACTTC.